This entry concerns a single T cell receptor (beta chain). Its antigen is currently unknown. The junction had 8 bases not matched to a gene; V was cut back by 6 bases and J by 4 bases. The CDR3 spans 15 residues. Germline assignment: CDR1 MDHEN and CDR2 SYDVKM. The sample is drawn from a study of T cell responses to AZD1222 COVID-19 vaccine. Findings of the study overall: Most donors were white British, females outnumbered males, and clonal diversity was possibly underestimated.

The assay was immunoSEQ multiplex PCR, and TCRdb's table has in-frame clones only and misses some. The profile shows around 150,000 clones, 80% to 95% of them singletons. The chain couples TRBV28 to TRBJ2-2, with 7 bases matching TRBD1. This clonotype originated in an adult who received the AZD1222 COVID-19 vaccine. Sequencing used peripheral blood, obtained 28 days after the second AZD1222 dose. In DNA form, the CDR3 reads TGTGCCAGCAGAACCGGACAGGCGAGCACCGGGGAGCTGTTTTTT. This translates into CASRTGQASTGELFF.